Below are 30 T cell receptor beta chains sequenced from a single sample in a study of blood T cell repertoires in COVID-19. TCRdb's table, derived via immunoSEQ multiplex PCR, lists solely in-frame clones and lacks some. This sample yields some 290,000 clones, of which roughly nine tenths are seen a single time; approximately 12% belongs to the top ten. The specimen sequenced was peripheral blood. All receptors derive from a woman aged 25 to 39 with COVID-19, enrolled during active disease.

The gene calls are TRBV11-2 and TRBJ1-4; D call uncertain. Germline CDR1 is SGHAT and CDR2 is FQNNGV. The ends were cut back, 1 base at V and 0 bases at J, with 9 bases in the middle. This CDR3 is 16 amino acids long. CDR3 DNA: TGTGCCAGCAGCTTAGTCGGTAGCCCAACTAATGAAAAACTGTTTTTT. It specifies CASSLVGSPTNEKLFF.

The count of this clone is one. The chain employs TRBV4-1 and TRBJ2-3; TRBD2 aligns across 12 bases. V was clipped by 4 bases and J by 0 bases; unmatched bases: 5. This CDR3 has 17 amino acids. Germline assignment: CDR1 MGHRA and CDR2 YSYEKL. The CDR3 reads CASSRGTSGRSTDTQYF. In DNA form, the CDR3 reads TGCGCCAGCAGCCGGGGGACTAGCGGGCGTAGCACAGATACGCAGTATTTT.

The CDR3 spells CASGSQGNTEAFF. CDR3 coding DNA: TGCGCCAGCGGATCTCAGGGGAACACTGAAGCTTTCTTT. This chain uses TRBV5-1 with TRBJ1-1, with D possibly being TRBD1 (5 bases). This CDR3 is built from 13 residues. Looked up from germline, CDR1 is SGHRS and CDR2 is YFSETQ. V was cut by 7 bases and J by 1 base, with 11 bases left in between.

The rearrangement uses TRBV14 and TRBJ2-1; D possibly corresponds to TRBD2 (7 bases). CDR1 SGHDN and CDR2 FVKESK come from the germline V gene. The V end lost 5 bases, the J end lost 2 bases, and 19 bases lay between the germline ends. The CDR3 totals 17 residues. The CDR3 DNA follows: TGTGCCAGCAGCGACTTGGGAGGGGGGGGCCCCTACAATGAGCAGTTCTTC. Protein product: CASSDLGGGGPYNEQFF. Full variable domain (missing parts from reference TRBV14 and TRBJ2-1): EAGVTQFPSHSVIEKGQTVTLRCDPISGHDNLYWYRRVMGKEIKFLLHFVKESKQDESGMPNNRFLAERTGGTYSTLKVQPAELEDSGVYFCASSDLGGGGPYNEQFFGPGTRLTVL.

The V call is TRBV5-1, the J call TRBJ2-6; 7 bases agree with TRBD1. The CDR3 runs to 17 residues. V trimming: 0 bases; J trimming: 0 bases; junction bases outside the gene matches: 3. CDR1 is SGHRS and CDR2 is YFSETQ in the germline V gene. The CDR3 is CASSLGQGHSGANVLTF. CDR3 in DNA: TGCGCCAGCAGCTTGGGACAGGGCCACTCTGGGGCCAACGTCCTGACTTTC.

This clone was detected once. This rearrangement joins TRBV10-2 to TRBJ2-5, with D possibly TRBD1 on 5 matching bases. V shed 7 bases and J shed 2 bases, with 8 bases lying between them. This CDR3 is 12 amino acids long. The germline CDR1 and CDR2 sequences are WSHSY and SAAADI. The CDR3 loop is CASKGLQETQYF. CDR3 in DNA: TGCGCCAGCAAGGGGTTACAAGAGACCCAGTACTTC.

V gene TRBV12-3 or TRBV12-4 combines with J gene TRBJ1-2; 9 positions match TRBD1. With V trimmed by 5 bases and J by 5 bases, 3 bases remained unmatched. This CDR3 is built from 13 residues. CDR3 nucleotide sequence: TGTGCCAGCAGTCCCGGGACAGGGTATGGCTACACCTTC. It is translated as CASSPGTGYGYTF.

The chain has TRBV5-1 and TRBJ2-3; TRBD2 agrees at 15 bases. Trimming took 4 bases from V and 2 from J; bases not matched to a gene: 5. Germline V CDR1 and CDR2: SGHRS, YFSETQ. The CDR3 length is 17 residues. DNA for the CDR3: TGCGCCAGCAGCCCCGGGACTAGCGGGGGGTCCACAGATACGCAGTATTTT. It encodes CASSPGTSGGSTDTQYF.

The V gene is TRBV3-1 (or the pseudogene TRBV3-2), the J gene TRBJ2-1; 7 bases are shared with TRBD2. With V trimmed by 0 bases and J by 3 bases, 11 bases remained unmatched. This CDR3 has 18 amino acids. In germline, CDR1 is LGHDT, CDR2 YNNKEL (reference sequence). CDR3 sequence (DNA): TGTGCCAGCAGCCAAGAACGGTGGCGGGCGGGGGACTACAATGAGCAGTTCTTC. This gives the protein CASSQERWRAGDYNEQFF.

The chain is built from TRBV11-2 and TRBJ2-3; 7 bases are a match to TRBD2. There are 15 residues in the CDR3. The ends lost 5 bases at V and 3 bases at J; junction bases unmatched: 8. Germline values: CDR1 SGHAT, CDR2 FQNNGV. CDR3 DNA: TGTGCCAGCAGCCCGGGTAACGGGGGGACAGATACGCAGTATTTT. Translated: CASSPGNGGTDTQYF.

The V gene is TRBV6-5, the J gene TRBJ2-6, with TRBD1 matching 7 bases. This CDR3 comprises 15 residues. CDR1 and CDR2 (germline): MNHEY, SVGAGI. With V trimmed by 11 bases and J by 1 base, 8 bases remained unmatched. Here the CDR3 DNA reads TGTGCCGGGGGACAGAACCCTTCTGGGGCCAACGTCCTGACTTTC. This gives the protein CAGGQNPSGANVLTF.

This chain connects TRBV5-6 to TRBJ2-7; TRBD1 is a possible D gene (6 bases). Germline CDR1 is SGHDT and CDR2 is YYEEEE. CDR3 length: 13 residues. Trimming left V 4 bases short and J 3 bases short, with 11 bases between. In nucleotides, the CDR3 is TGTGCCAGCAGCGGTGACAGGTTCTACGAGCAGTACTTC. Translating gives CASSGDRFYEQYF. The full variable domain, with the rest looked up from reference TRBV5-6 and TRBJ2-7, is DAGVTQSPTHLIKTRGQQVTLRCSPKSGHDTVSWYQQALGQGPQFIFQYYEEEERQRGNFPDRFSGHQFPNYSSELNVNALLLGDSALYLCASSGDRFYEQYFGPGTRLTVT.

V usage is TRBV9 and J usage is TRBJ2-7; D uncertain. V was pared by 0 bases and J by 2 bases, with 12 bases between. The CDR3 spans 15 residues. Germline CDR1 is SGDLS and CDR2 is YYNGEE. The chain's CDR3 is CASSVDFISPYEQYF. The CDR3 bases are TGTGCCAGCAGCGTAGATTTTATTTCTCCCTACGAGCAGTACTTC.

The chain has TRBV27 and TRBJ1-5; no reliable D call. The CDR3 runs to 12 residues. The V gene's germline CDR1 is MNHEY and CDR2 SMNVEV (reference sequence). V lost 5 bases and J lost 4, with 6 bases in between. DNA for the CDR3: TGTGCCAGCAGTCTCCCGAATCAGCCCCAGCATTTT. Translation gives CASSLPNQPQHF.

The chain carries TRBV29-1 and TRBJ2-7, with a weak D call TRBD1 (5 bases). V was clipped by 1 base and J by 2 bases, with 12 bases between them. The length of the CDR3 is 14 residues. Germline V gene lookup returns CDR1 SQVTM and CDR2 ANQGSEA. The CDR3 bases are TGCAGCGTTGAAGTTCCAGGGTTCACCTACGAGCAGTACTTC. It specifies CSVEVPGFTYEQYF.

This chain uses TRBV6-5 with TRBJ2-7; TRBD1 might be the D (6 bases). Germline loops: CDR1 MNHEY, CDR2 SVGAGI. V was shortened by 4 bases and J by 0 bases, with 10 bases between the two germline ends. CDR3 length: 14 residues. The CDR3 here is CASSWQGPSYEQYF. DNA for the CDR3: TGTGCCAGCAGTTGGCAGGGGCCCTCCTACGAGCAGTACTTC.

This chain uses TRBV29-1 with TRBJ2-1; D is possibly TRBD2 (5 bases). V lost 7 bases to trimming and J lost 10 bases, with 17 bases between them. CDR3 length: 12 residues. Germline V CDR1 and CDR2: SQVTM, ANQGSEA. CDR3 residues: CSAIGAVREQFF. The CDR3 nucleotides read TGCAGCGCCATAGGAGCGGTCAGGGAGCAGTTCTTC.

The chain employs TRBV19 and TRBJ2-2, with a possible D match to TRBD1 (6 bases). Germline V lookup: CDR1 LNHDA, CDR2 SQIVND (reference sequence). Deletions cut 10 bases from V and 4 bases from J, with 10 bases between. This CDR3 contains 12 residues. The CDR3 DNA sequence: TGTGCCACCAGGGGTCTCACCGGGGAGCTGTTTTTT. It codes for CATRGLTGELFF.

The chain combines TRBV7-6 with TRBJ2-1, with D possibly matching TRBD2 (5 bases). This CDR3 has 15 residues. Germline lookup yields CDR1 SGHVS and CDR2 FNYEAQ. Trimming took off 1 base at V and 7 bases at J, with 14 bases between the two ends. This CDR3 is CASSLGLLSTNEQFF. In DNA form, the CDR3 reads TGTGCCAGCAGCTTAGGACTACTATCGACGAATGAGCAGTTCTTC.

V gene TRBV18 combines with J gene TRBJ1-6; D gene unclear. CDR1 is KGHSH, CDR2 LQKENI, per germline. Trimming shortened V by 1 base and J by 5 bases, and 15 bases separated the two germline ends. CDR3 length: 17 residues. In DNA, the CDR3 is TGTGCCAGCTCACCACTTTCGGACGGCGGGCATAATTCACCCCTCCACTTT. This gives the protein CASSPLSDGGHNSPLHF.

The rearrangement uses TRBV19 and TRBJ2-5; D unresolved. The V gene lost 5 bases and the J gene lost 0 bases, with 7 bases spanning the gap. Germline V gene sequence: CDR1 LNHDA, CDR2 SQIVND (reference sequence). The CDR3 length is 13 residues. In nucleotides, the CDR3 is TGTGCCAGTAGTCTCCGGGACCAAGAGACCCAGTACTTC. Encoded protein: CASSLRDQETQYF.

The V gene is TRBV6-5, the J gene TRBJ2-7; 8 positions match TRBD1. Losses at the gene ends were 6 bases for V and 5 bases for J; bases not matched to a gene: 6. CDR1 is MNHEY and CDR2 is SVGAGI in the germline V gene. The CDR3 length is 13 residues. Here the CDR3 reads CASRRTGSDEQYF. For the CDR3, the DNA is TGTGCCAGCAGACGGACAGGGTCCGACGAGCAGTACTTC.

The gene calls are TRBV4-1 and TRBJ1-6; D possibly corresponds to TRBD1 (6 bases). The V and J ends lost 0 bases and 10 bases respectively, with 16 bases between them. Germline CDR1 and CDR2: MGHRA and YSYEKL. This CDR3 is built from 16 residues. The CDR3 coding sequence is TGCGCCAGCAGCCAAGATCTGGGCAGGGGAACCTCACCCCTCCACTTT. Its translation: CASSQDLGRGTSPLHF.

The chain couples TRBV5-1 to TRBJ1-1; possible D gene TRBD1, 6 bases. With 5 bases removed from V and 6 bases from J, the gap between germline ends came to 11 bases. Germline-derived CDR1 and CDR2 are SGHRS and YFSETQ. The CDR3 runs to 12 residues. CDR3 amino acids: CASRAGAAEAFF. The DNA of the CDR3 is TGCGCCAGCAGAGCAGGGGCCGCTGAAGCTTTCTTT.

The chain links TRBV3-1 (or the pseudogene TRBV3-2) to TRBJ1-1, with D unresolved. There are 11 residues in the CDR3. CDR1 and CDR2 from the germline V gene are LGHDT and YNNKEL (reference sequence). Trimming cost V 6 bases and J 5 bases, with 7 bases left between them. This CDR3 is CASRSGTEAFF. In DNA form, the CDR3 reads TGTGCCAGCAGGTCCGGGACTGAAGCTTTCTTT.

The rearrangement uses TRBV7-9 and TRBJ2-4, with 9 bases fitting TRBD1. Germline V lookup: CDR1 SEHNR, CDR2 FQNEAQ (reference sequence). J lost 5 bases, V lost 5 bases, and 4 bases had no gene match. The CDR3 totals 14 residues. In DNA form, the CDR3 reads TGTGCCAGCAGCCCCCGGGACAGGGAAAACATTCAGTACTTC. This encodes CASSPRDRENIQYF.

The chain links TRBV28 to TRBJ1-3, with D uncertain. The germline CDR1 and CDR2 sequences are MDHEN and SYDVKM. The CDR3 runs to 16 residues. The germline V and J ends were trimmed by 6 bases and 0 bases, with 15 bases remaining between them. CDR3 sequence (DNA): TGTGCCAGCAGACCGAACCGACATTTCTCTGGAAACACCATATATTTT. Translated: CASRPNRHFSGNTIYF.

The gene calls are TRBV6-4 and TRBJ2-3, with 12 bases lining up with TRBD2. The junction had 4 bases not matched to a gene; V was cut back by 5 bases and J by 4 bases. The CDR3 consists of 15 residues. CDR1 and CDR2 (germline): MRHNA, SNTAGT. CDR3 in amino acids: CASSLLAGGADTQYF. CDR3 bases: TGTGCCAGCAGTCTGCTAGCGGGGGGGGCAGATACGCAGTATTTT.

In DNA form, the CDR3 reads TGTGCCAGCACCCGGACAGGGTATGGAGATACGCAGTATTTT. It encodes CASTRTGYGDTQYF. The chain uses TRBV6-5 and TRBJ2-3, with 8 bases aligning to TRBD1. From germline, CDR1 is MNHEY and CDR2 SVGAGI. V was clipped by 7 bases and J by 5 bases; unmatched bases: 8. This CDR3 has 14 residues.

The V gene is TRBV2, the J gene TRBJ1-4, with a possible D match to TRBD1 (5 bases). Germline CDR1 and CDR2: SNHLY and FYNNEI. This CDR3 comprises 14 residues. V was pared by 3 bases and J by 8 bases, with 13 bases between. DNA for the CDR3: TGTGCCAGCAGTGATGGAAGACGACAGGAAAAACTGTTTTTT. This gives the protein CASSDGRRQEKLFF.